This TCR beta chain was identified during a study of blood T cell repertoires in COVID-19. As for the study in general: Spain, Italy and the United States supplied samples that represented acute and convalescent COVID-19.

The assay was immunoSEQ multiplex PCR, and TCRdb's table has in-frame clones only and misses some. The sample records roughly 180,000 clones, 70% to 90% being singletons. There are 15 residues in the CDR3. The germline CDR1 and CDR2 sequences are SGHTA and FQGNSA. V was cut by 1 base and J by 4 bases, with 10 bases left in between. The sample comprised peripheral blood. This clonotype was sampled from a woman aged 45 to 65 with COVID-19, enrolled during active disease. This chain joins TRBV7-2 and TRBJ2-2; maybe TRBD2 (5 bases). DNA for the CDR3: TGTGCCAGCAGCTTAGTAACCGGGATCACCGGGGAGCTGTTTTTT. Translation: CASSLVTGITGELFF. The whole variable domain, filled in from reference TRBV7-2 and TRBJ2-2, reads GAGVSQSPSNKVTEKGKDVELRCDPISGHTALYWYRQSLGQGLEFLIYFQGNSAPDKSGLPSDRFSAERTGGSVSTLTIQRTQQEDSAVYLCASSLVTGITGELFFGEGSRLTVL.